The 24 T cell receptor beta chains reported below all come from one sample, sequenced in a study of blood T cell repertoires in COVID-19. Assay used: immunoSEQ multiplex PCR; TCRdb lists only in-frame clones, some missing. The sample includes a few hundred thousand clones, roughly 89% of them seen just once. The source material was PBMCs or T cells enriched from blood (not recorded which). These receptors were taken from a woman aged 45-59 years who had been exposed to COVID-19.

CDR3 in DNA: TGTGCCAGCTCCATCCGAGGGACAGGGGCCAATACGCAGTATTTT. Translating gives CASSIRGTGANTQYF. The chain couples TRBV5-4 to TRBJ2-3; 10 positions match TRBD1. CDR1 SGHNT and CDR2 YYREEE come from the germline V gene (reference sequence). Losses at the gene ends were 7 bases for V and 7 bases for J; bases not matched to a gene: 12. CDR3 length: 15 residues.

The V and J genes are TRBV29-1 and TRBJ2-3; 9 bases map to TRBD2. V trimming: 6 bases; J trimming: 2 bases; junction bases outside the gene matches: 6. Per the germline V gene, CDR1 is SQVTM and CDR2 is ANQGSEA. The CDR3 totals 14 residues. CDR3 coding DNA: TGCAGCGTCCCGCGGGGGGGCGTCACAGATACGCAGTATTTT. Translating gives CSVPRGGVTDTQYF.

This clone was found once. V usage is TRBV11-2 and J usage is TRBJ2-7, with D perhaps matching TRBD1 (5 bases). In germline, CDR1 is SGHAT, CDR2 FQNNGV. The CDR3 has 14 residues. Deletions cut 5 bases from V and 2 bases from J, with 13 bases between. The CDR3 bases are TGTGCCAGCAGCGTGGGGTCCAGGGCCTACGAGCAGTACTTC. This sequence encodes CASSVGSRAYEQYF.

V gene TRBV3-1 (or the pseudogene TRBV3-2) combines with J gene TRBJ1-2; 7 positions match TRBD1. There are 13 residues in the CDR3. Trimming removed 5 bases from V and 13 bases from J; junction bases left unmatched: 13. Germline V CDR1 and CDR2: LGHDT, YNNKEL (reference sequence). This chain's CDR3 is CASSEKTGSSTTF. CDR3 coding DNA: TGTGCCAGCAGCGAAAAGACAGGGTCGTCAACCACCTTC.

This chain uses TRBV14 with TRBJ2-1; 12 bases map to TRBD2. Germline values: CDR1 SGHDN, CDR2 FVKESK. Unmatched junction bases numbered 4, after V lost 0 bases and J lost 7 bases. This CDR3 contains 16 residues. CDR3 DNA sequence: TGTGCCAGCAGCCAAGAACTAGCGGGGGGACGAAATGAGCAGTTCTTC. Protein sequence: CASSQELAGGRNEQFF. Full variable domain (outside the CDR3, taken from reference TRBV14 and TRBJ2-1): EAGVTQFPSHSVIEKGQTVTLRCDPISGHDNLYWYRRVMGKEIKFLLHFVKESKQDESGMPNNRFLAERTGGTYSTLKVQPAELEDSGVYFCASSQELAGGRNEQFFGPGTRLTVL.

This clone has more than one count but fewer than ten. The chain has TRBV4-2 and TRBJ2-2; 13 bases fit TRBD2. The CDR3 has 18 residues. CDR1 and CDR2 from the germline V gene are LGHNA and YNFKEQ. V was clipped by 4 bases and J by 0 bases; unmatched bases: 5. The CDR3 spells CASSPRLAGGSNTGELFF. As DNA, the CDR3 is TGTGCCAGCAGCCCCCGACTAGCGGGGGGATCGAACACCGGGGAGCTGTTTTTT.

The DNA for the CDR3 is TGTGCCATCAGTGGGGGGACAGGTCAAGAGACCCAGTACTTC. Translation gives CAISGGTGQETQYF. V and J are TRBV10-3 and TRBJ2-5; 8 bases match TRBD1. V lost 4 bases and J lost 2; bases outside the gene matches: 3. Germline assignment: CDR1 ENHRY and CDR2 SYGVKD. The CDR3 loop spans 14 amino acids.

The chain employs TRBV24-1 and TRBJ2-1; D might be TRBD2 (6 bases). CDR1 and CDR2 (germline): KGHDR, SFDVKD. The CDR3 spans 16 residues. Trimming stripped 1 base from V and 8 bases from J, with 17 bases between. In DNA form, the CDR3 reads TGTGCCACCAGTGATTTAGGGGCGGGACCCAGGCATGAGCAGTTCTTC. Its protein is CATSDLGAGPRHEQFF.

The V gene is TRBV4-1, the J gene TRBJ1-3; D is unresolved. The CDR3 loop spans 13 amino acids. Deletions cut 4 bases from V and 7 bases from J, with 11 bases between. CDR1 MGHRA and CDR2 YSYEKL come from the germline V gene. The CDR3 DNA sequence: TGCGCCAGCAGCCGGCTACTCGGGAACACCATATATTTT. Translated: CASSRLLGNTIYF.

CDR3 nucleotide sequence: TGCGCCAGCAGCTTCTTTCAGGGAACCGATACGCAGTATTTT. Encoded protein: CASSFFQGTDTQYF. The V gene is TRBV5-1, the J gene TRBJ2-3; possibly TRBD1 for D (5 bases). The germline CDR1 and CDR2 sequences are SGHRS and YFSETQ. V was trimmed by 2 bases and J by 6 bases, leaving 13 bases between them. This CDR3 has 14 residues.

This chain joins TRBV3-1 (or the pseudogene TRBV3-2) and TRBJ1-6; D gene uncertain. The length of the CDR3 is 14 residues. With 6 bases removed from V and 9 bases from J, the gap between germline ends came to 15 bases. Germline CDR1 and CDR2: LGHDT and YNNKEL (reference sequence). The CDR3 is CASSDSGISSPLHF. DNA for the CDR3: TGTGCCAGCAGTGACTCCGGGATCAGTTCACCCCTCCACTTT.

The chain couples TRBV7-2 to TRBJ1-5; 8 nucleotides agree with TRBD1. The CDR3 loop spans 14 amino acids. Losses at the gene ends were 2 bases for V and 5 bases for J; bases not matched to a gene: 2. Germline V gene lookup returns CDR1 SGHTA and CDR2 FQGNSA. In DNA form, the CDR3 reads TGTGCCAGCAGCTTAAGGACAGGGTATCAGCCCCAGCATTTT. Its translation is CASSLRTGYQPQHF.

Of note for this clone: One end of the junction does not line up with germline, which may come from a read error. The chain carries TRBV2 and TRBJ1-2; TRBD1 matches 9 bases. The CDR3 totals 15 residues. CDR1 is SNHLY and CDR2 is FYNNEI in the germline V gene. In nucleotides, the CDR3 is TGTGCCAGCAGTAGGGACAGGGTAGCTAACTATGGCTACATCTTC. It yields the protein CASSRDRVANYGYIF.

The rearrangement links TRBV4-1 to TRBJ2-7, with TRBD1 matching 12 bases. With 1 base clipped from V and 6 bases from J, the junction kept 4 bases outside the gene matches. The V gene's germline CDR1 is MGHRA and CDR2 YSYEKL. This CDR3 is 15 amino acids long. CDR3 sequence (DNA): TGCGCCAGCAGCCAAGCAGGGACAGGGGGCGGCGAGCAGTACTTC. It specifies CASSQAGTGGGEQYF.

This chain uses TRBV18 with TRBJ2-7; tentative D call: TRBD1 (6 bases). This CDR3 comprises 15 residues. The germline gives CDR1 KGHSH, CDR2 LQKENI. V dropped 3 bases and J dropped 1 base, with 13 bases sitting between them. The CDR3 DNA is TGTGCCAGCTCACCTGTACGGACAGCTTCCTACGAGCAGTACTTC. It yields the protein CASSPVRTASYEQYF.

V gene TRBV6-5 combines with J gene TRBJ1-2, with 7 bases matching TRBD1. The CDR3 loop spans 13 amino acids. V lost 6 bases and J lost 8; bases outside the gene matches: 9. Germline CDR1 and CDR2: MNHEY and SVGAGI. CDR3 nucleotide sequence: TGTGCCAGCAGCCCGGGACAGTACTTGGGCTACACCTTC. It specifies CASSPGQYLGYTF.

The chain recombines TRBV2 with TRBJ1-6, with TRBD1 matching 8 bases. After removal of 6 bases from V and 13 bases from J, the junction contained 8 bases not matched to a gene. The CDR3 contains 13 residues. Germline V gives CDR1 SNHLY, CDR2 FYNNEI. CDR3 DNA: TGTGCCAGCAGGGACACAGGGGGAAGGCCCCTCCACTTT. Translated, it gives CASRDTGGRPLHF.

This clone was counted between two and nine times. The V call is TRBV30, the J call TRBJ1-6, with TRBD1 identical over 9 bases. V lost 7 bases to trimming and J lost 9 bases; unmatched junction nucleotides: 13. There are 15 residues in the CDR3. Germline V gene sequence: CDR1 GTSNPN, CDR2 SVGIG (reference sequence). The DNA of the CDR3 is TGTGCCTTCGCCACGGGACAGGGCCTGAGTTCACCCCTCCACTTT. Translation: CAFATGQGLSSPLHF.

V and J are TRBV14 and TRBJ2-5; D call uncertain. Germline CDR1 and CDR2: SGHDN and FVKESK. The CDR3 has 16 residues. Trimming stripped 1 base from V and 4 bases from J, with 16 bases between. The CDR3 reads CASSQVPGILGETQYF. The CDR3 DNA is TGTGCCAGCAGCCAAGTACCCGGTATTCTCGGAGAGACCCAGTACTTC. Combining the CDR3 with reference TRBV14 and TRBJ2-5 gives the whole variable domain EAGVTQFPSHSVIEKGQTVTLRCDPISGHDNLYWYRRVMGKEIKFLLHFVKESKQDESGMPNNRFLAERTGGTYSTLKVQPAELEDSGVYFCASSQVPGILGETQYFGPGTRLLVL.

The CDR3 sequence: CASGRNQETQYF. Here the CDR3 DNA reads TGTGCCAGCGGCAGAAACCAAGAGACCCAGTACTTC. The gene calls are TRBV7-9 and TRBJ2-5, with D uncertain. Germline V gives CDR1 SEHNR, CDR2 FQNEAQ (reference sequence). Trimming stripped 8 bases from V and 0 bases from J, with 7 bases between. The CDR3 extends over 12 amino acids.

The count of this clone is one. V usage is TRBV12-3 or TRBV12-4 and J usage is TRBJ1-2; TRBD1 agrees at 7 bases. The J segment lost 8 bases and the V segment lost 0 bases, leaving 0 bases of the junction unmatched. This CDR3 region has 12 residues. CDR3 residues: CASSLAGGGYTF. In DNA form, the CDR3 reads TGTGCCAGCAGTTTAGCAGGGGGCGGCTACACCTTC.

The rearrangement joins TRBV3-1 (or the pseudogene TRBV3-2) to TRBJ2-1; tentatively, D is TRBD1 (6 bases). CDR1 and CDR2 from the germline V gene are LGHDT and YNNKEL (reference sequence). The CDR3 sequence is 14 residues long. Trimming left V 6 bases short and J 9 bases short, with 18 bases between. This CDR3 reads CASRQGRTQGEQFF. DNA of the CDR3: TGTGCCAGCAGACAGGGTCGGACTCAGGGTGAGCAGTTCTTC.

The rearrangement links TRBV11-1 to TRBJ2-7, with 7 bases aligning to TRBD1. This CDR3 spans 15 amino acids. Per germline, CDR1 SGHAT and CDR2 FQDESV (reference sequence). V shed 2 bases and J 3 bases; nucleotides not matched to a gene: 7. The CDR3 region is CASSLFPDRNYEQYF. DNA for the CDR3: TGTGCCAGCAGCTTATTTCCGGACAGGAACTACGAGCAGTACTTC.

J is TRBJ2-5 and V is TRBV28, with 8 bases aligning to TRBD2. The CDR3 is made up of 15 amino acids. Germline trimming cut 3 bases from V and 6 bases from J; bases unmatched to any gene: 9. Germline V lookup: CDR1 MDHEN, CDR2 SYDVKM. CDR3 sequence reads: CASSFGAGGIKTQYF. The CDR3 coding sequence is TGTGCCAGCAGTTTCGGTGCGGGGGGTATAAAGACCCAGTACTTC.